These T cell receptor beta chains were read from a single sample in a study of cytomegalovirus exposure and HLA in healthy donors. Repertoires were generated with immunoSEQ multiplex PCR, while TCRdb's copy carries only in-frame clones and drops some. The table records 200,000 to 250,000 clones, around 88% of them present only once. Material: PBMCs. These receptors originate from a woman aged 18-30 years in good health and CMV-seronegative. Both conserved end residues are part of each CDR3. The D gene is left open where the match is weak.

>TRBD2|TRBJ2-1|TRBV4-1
CASSPGLAGGETSYNEQFF
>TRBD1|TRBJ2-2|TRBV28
CASSLWGQENTGELFF
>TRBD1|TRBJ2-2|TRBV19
CASSIVGGASGELFF
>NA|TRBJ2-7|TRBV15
CATSRGGDEQYF
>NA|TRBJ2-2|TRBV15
CATRIDRLKNTGELFF
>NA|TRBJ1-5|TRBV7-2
CASSYRVDQPQHF
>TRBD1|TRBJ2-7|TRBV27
CASSDVQGAVLSYEQYF
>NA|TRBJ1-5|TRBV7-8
CASSLGVEGSGQPQHF
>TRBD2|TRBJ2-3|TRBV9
CASSVRGGGTDTQYF
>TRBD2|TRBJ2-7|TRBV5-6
CASHTAGGGEQYF
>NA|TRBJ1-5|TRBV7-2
CASSLRGADGSQPQHF
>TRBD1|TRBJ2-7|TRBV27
CASSLGQISYEQYF
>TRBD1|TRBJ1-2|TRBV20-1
CSADRGSGYTF
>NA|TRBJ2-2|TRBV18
CASSFDLLGSPGELFF
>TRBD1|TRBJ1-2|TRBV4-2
CASSQEDRGFGYTF
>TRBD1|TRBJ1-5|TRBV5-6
CASSTGTGDGNQPQHF
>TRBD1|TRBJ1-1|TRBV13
CASSRDRGTEAFF
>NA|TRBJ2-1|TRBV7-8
CASSLRQTYNEQFF
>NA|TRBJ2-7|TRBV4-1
CASSQDWGRDEQYF
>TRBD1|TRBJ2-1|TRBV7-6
CASSQIDRVYNEQFF
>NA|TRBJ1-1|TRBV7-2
CASSKDNENTEAFF
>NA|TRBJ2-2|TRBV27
CASSLALDSAGELFF
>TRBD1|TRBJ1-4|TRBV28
CASSFIGGREKLFF
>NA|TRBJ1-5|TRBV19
CASSTLNQPQHF
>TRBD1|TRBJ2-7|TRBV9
CASSPTTGGRYEQYF
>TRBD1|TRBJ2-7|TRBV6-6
CATLTGIRDEQYF
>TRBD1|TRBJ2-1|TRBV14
CASSKQGARNEQFF
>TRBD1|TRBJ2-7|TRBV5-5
CASSLDRGEQYF
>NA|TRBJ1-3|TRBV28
CASSRTETINTIYF
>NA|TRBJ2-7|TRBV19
CASSPGVGYEQYF
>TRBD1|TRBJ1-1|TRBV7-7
CASSLNRQGEAFF
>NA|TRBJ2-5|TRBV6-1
CASSAIPGSQETQYF
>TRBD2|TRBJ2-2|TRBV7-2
CASSSFFSGRTTGTGELFF
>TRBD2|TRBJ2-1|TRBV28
CASSSKSGSYNEQFF
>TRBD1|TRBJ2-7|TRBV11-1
CASSPGTGPYEQYF
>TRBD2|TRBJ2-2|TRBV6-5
CASSPAGGGGGELFF
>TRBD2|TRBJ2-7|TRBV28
CATGGGPPYEQYF
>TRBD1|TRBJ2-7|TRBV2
CASSDRAFEQYF
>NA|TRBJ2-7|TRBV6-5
CASSYGSGDYEQYF
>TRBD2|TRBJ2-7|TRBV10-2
CASSNLLAGGLTYEQYF
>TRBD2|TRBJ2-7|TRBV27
CASSPSGIHEQYF
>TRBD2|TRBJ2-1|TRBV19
CASSPGLAVYNEQFF
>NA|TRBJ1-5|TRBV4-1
CASSHPVRGTNQPQHF
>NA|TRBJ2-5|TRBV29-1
CSVARYRVEETQYF
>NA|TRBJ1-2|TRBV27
CASATRSEDDGYTF
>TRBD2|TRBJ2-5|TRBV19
CASSRLAGEFGETQYF
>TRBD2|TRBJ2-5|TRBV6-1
CASSELGTSRYQETQYF
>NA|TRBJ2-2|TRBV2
CASSELRGSGELFF
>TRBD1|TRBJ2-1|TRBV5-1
CASSLAGRPPTTGGYNEQFF
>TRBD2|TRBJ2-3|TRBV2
CASTFGLAAWGTDTQYF
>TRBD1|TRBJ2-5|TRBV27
CASRDRGQETQYF
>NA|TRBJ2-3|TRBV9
CASSVEGVKSDTQYF
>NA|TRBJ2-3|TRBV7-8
CASSFGETDTQYF
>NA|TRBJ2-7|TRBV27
CASSLQGAHEQYF
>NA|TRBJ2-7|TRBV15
CATSRDQGTYEQYF
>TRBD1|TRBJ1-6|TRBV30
CAWSVFIGQGSNSPLHF
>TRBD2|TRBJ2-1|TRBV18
CASSPWASGSSNEQFF
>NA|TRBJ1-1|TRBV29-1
CSAGQMNTEAFF